This T cell receptor beta chain was recovered during a study of cytomegalovirus exposure and HLA in healthy donors. A multiplex PCR was run with 60 Vbeta primers and 13 Jbeta primers. Method: immunoSEQ multiplex PCR; TCRdb's copy keeps in-frame clones and lacks some. The sample lists roughly 130,000 clones, 60% to 85% seen once, with approximately 1% in the top ten. This CDR3 comprises 17 residues. Germline V lookup: CDR1 MGHRA, CDR2 YSYEKL. V was pared by 3 bases and J by 0 bases, with 15 bases between. What was sequenced was PBMCs. This chain uses TRBV4-1 with TRBJ2-4; a weak D match, TRBD1 (6 bases). This clonotype originated in a human donor in good health. The CDR3 region is CASSQETTGLAKNIQYF. The CDR3 DNA sequence: TGCGCCAGCAGCCAGGAAACCACAGGGCTAGCCAAAAACATTCAGTACTTC.